A selection of T cell receptor beta chains follows, all from one sample in a study of shared clonotypes between healthy human individuals. The method was immunoSEQ multiplex PCR; TCRdb's version includes in-frame clones alone and lacks a portion of them. The sample records 450,000 to 500,000 clones, over 75% being singletons. Sample: PBMCs. These receptors came from a woman aged 40 to 50 in good health. Some clones in this sample may be carry-over from other donors' samples. Each CDR3 is given with its conserved first and last residue. D genes are given only for firm matches. Clone size is not always given. Where it is, it says once, few, many or a class for expanded clones.

V gene,clone size,D gene,J gene,CDR3 protein,CDR3 DNA
TRBV6-6,.,.,TRBJ2-7,CASSYAGHSYEQYF,TGTGCCAGCAGCTATGCCGGACACTCCTACGAGCAGTACTTC
TRBV7-2,.,.,TRBJ2-5,CASSAQISAETQYF,TGTGCCAGCAGCGCCCAGATTAGCGCAGAGACCCAGTACTTC
TRBV7-9,.,.,TRBJ2-1,CASTSDVQPQFF,TGTGCCAGCACCTCAGATGTACAGCCACAGTTCTTC
TRBV7-6,.,.,TRBJ1-3,CASSLEGHTNSGNTIYF,TGTGCCAGCAGCTTAGAGGGACACACCAACTCTGGAAACACCATATATTTT
TRBV6-5,.,.,TRBJ1-5,CASRGGGSNQPQHF,TGTGCCAGCAGGGGTGGAGGCAGCAATCAGCCCCAGCATTTT
TRBV7-2,few,.,TRBJ2-1,CASSRGGSDEQFF,TGTGCCAGCAGCCGAGGGGGGAGCGATGAGCAGTTCTTC
TRBV11-1,.,.,TRBJ2-7,CASSLGGDRAYEQYF,TGTGCCAGCAGCTTAGGGGGGGACCGAGCCTACGAGCAGTACTTC
TRBV9,.,.,TRBJ1-3,CASSANSGNTIYF,TGTGCCAGCAGCGCAAATTCTGGAAACACCATATATTTT
TRBV2,.,.,TRBJ2-6,CASSPQSSGANVLTF,TGTGCCAGCAGTCCTCAGAGCTCTGGGGCCAACGTCCTGACTTTC
TRBV15,.,TRBD1,TRBJ1-1,CATSRAARGSRTEAFF,TGTGCCACCAGCAGAGCGGCCAGGGGGTCGCGTACTGAAGCTTTCTTT
TRBV7-2,.,.,TRBJ1-2,CASSSEGHLNYGYTF,TGTGCCAGCAGCTCGGAGGGACACCTTAACTATGGCTACACCTTC
TRBV9,.,.,TRBJ1-2,CASSVGTLSGYTF,TGTGCCAGCAGCGTCGGGACCCTGAGCGGCTACACCTTC
TRBV4-1,once,.,TRBJ2-3,CASSQVWVGSADTQYF,TGCGCCAGCAGCCAAGTTTGGGTGGGATCTGCAGATACGCAGTATTTT
TRBV7-2,.,TRBD2,TRBJ2-7,CASSLWGAGASEQYF,TGTGCCAGCAGCTTATGGGGTGCGGGAGCGTCCGAGCAGTACTTC
TRBV18,.,.,TRBJ2-7,CASSPQGTGGAYEQYF,TGTGCCAGCTCACCACAGGGAACCGGAGGAGCCTACGAGCAGTACTTC
TRBV4-3,.,.,TRBJ2-1,CASSQHLAEGRFF,TGCGCCAGCAGCCAGCATCTAGCCGAGGGTCGGTTCTTC
TRBV30,many,TRBD2,TRBJ2-5,CAWSRLAGETQYF,TGTGCCTGGAGTCGACTAGCGGGAGAGACCCAGTACTTC
TRBV5-4,.,TRBD1,TRBJ1-3,CASSLGDRRDGNTIYF,TGTGCCAGCAGCTTGGGGGACAGGAGAGATGGAAACACCATATATTTT
TRBV15,.,.,TRBJ2-1,CATSRGVSSYNEQFF,TGTGCCACCAGCAGAGGAGTTAGCTCCTACAATGAGCAGTTCTTC
TRBV5-1,.,.,TRBJ2-7,CASSFDRYEQYF,TGCGCCAGCAGCTTCGACAGATACGAGCAGTACTTC
TRBV4-1,.,.,TRBJ2-2,CASSQGRLANTGELFF,TGCGCCAGCAGCCAAGGTCGGCTAGCCAACACCGGGGAGCTGTTTTTT
TRBV30,.,.,TRBJ2-2,CAWSVSGLVTGELFF,TGTGCCTGGAGTGTAAGTGGCCTCGTCACCGGGGAGCTGTTTTTT
TRBV18,few,.,TRBJ1-1,CASSPRLTMNTEAFF,TGTGCCAGCTCACCCCGCCTGACCATGAACACTGAAGCTTTCTTT
TRBV5-4,.,TRBD1,TRBJ1-2,CASSSDRGRLYGYTF,TGTGCCAGCAGCTCGGACAGGGGGCGACTCTATGGCTACACCTTC
TRBV7-6,.,.,TRBJ1-1,CASSLARTNTEAFF,TGTGCCAGCAGCTTAGCCAGGACCAACACTGAAGCTTTCTTT
TRBV15,.,.,TRBJ1-3,CATSRPGASSGNTIYF,TGTGCCACCAGCAGACCTGGGGCTTCCTCTGGAAACACCATATATTTT
TRBV6-1,.,.,TRBJ2-6,CASSGLSGASGANVLTF,TGTGCCAGCAGTGGCCTCTCGGGGGCCTCTGGGGCCAACGTCCTGACTTTC
TRBV7-2,once,.,TRBJ1-3,CASSFGTAGNTIYF,TGTGCCAGCAGCTTCGGGACGGCTGGAAACACCATATATTTT
TRBV18,.,.,TRBJ2-1,CASSPLGATYNEQFF,TGTGCCAGCTCACCTTTGGGGGCGACATACAATGAGCAGTTCTTC
TRBV7-2,.,.,TRBJ1-1,CASSAYRVVEAFF,TGTGCCAGCAGCGCCTACAGGGTTGTTGAAGCTTTCTTT
TRBV19,.,.,TRBJ1-4,CASSSTGYEKLFF,TGTGCCAGTAGCTCTACAGGCTATGAAAAACTGTTTTTT
TRBV19,.,.,TRBJ2-2,CASRDINTGELFF,TGTGCCAGCCGGGACATCAACACCGGGGAGCTGTTTTTT
TRBV6-5,.,.,TRBJ2-3,CASTQRSTDTQYF,TGTGCCAGCACCCAACGGAGCACAGATACGCAGTATTTT
TRBV7-9,.,.,TRBJ2-1,CASSLASPSHGYEQFF,TGTGCCAGCAGCTTAGCGAGTCCTTCCCATGGCTATGAGCAGTTCTTC
TRBV4-1,many,.,TRBJ1-1,CASSQRTLRAMNTEAFF,TGCGCCAGCAGCCAACGTACCCTCAGAGCCATGAACACTGAAGCTTTCTTT
TRBV19,.,TRBD1,TRBJ1-2,CASSPGRGYGYTF,TGTGCCAGTTCCCCGGGCAGGGGGTATGGCTACACCTTC
TRBV19,.,TRBD1,TRBJ1-1,CASSVTGWAEAFF,TGTGCCAGTAGTGTGACAGGGTGGGCTGAAGCTTTCTTT